This T cell receptor (beta chain) was sequenced during a study of shared clonotypes between healthy human individuals. Across the whole study: Each donor had three CD4 naive, three CD4 memory, two CD8 naive and one CD8 memory plate.

Remarks on this clone: Its antigen is unidentified.

Germline V lookup: CDR1 MGHRA, CDR2 YSYEKL. CDR3 length: 17 residues. Trimming pared 4 bases from V and 3 bases from J, leaving 22 bases between. Study-wide points: The low donor count limited represented genetic and exposure-history diversity. Larger estimated richness was generally seen in naive subsets than in memory subsets. Rarefaction gave evidence that sorted-subset sequencing remained incomplete despite large depth.

Sequencing used immunoSEQ multiplex PCR; TCRdb keeps in-frame clones, though not all of them. The sample yields more than 1 million clones, about 80% seen once. The source material was memory CD4+ T cells from PBMCs. Subset in this sample: CD45RA-negative fraction. This sequence originates from a man aged 18 to 29 in good health. Some clones in this sample may be carry-over from other donors' samples. The chain is built from TRBV4-1 and TRBJ2-7; the D gene is possibly TRBD2 (5 bases). In DNA form, the CDR3 reads TGCGCCAGCAGCCCAGCCCCCAGCGGCTCCCTAAACTACGAGCAGTACTTC. Translation gives CASSPAPSGSLNYEQYF.